Each of the 20 T cell receptor beta chains below was sequenced from the same sample in a study of OX40 agonist ivuxolimab in advanced cancers. The table came from immunoSEQ multiplex PCR; TCRdb's copy has only in-frame clones and leaves some out. The table has approximately 64,000 clones, 88% seen once. The sequenced sample was CD4+ or CD8+ T cells sorted from blood, obtained in a trial of the OX40 agonist ivuxolimab. These receptor sequences come from an adult with an advanced solid tumor such as melanoma, head and neck, liver or kidney cancer.

V and J are TRBV9 and TRBJ1-3; D is uncertain. V was shortened by 2 bases and J by 0 bases, with 6 bases between the two germline ends. Germline lookup yields CDR1 SGDLS and CDR2 YYNGEE. CDR3 size: 14 residues. CDR3 sequence reads: CASSVVSSGNTIYF. The CDR3 DNA is TGTGCCAGCAGCGTGGTGAGCTCTGGAAACACCATATATTTT.

The genes are TRBV2 and TRBJ2-5; D may be TRBD1 (5 bases). Germline-derived CDR1 and CDR2 are SNHLY and FYNNEI. The length of the CDR3 is 13 residues. V was clipped by 8 bases and J by 5 bases, with 15 bases between them. Here the CDR3 DNA reads TGTGCCAGCGGCAGGGATGCGCCTGAGACCCAGTACTTC. The encoded protein is CASGRDAPETQYF. Full variable domain (missing parts from reference TRBV2 and TRBJ2-5): EPEVTQTPSHQVTQMGQEVILRCVPISNHLYFYWYRQILGQKVEFLVSFYNNEISEKSEIFDDQFSVERPDGSNFTLKIRSTKLEDSAMYFCASGRDAPETQYFGPGTRLLVL.

The chain carries TRBV7-3 and TRBJ1-2; 7 nucleotides line up with TRBD1. Germline-derived CDR1 and CDR2 are SGHTA and FQGTGA. CDR3 length equals 13 residues. V shed 1 base and J 6 bases; nucleotides not matched to a gene: 2. CDR3 in amino acids: CASSLNRGDGYTF. CDR3 sequence (DNA): TGTGCCAGCAGCTTAAACAGGGGCGATGGCTACACCTTC.

J is TRBJ2-3 and V is TRBV7-2; tentatively, D is TRBD1 (6 bases). Trimming took 6 bases from V and 0 from J, leaving 7 bases between them. The CDR3 is 13 residues long. CDR1 and CDR2 (germline): SGHTA, FQGNSA. This chain's CDR3 is CASRQGSTDTQYF. CDR3 nucleotides: TGTGCCAGCAGGCAGGGGAGCACAGATACGCAGTATTTT.

The J gene is TRBJ1-1, the V gene TRBV30, with D perhaps TRBD1 (6 bases). V lost 3 bases and J lost 3, with 8 bases in between. Germline V gene data show CDR1 as GTSNPN and CDR2 as SVGIG (reference sequence). The CDR3 runs 12 residues. CDR3 DNA sequence: TGTGCCTGGAGGGACAGTTACACTGAAGCTTTCTTT. It encodes CAWRDSYTEAFF. The whole variable domain, filled in from reference TRBV30 and TRBJ1-1, reads SQTIHQWPATLVQPVGSPLSLECTVEGTSNPNLYWYRQAAGRGLQLLFYSVGIGQISSEVPQNLSASRPQDRQFILSSKKLLLSDSGFYLCAWRDSYTEAFFGQGTRLTVV.

This clone was detected once. The CDR3 reads CAWSVHRTLEEYF. The DNA of the CDR3 is TGTGCCTGGAGTGTACACAGAACATTGGAAGAGTATTTT. The rearrangement uses TRBV30 and TRBJ2-3; D uncertain. Germline values: CDR1 GTSNPN, CDR2 SVGIG (reference sequence). V was clipped by 0 bases and J by 13 bases, with 17 bases between them. The CDR3 runs 13 residues.

The rearrangement links TRBV19 to TRBJ2-5, with TRBD2 as a possible D gene (6 bases). The CDR3 consists of 10 residues. The V end was cut by 9 bases, the J end by 4 bases, with 6 bases between. In germline, CDR1 is LNHDA, CDR2 SQIVND (reference sequence). The CDR3 region has the DNA TGTGCCAGCGGGAGAGAGACCCAGTACTTC. It codes for CASGRETQYF.

This clone occurred once. This chain joins TRBV19 and TRBJ2-5; D possibly matches TRBD1 or TRBD2 (5 bases each). V lost 4 bases to trimming and J lost 3 bases, with 9 bases between them. CDR1 is LNHDA, CDR2 SQIVND, per germline (reference sequence). The CDR3 sequence is 13 residues long. CDR3 protein: CASSNRDEETQYF. CDR3 nucleotides: TGTGCCAGTAGTAACCGGGACGAAGAGACCCAGTACTTC.

V and J are TRBV6-5 and TRBJ1-1; D not certain. This CDR3 has 16 amino acids. V lost 0 bases to trimming and J lost 10 bases, with 21 bases between them. Germline V gene sequence: CDR1 MNHEY, CDR2 SVGAGI. The CDR3 bases are TGTGCCAGCAGTTACTCTTCTGGAAAAACTAGGAACGGAGCTTTCTTT. It specifies CASSYSSGKTRNGAFF.

In its sample, this clone was seen once. CDR3 loop: CASSISGLAGREQFF. CDR3 coding DNA: TGTGCCAGTAGTATCTCCGGACTAGCGGGACGTGAGCAGTTCTTC. This chain connects TRBV19 to TRBJ2-1; 12 nucleotides line up with TRBD2. J was trimmed by 9 bases and V by 3 bases; bases with no gene match: 6. Germline V lookup: CDR1 LNHDA, CDR2 SQIVND (reference sequence). CDR3 length: 15 amino acids. The entire variable domain, with the rest obtained from reference TRBV19 and TRBJ2-1, is as follows: DGGITQSPKYLFRKEGQNVTLSCEQNLNHDAMYWYRQDPGQGLRLIYYSQIVNDFQKGDIAEGYSVSREKKESFPLTVTSAQKNPTAFYLCASSISGLAGREQFFGPGTRLTVL.

The chain recombines TRBV6-4 with TRBJ1-1; D uncertain. Between the trimmed V and J ends, which lost 7 bases and 4 bases, there was a span of 16 bases. Germline-derived CDR1 and CDR2 are MRHNA and SNTAGT. CDR3 length equals 14 residues. CDR3 sequence: CASTESQGSTEAFF. The DNA of the CDR3 is TGTGCCAGCACAGAATCACAAGGCAGCACTGAAGCTTTCTTT.

V usage is TRBV2 and J usage is TRBJ2-7; D uncertain. With 7 bases removed from V and 0 bases from J, the gap between germline ends came to 13 bases. The CDR3 is 14 amino acids. CDR1 SNHLY and CDR2 FYNNEI come from the germline V gene. CDR3 sequence: CASKSRRSSYEQYF. The CDR3 region has the DNA TGTGCCAGCAAGAGTCGGCGGAGCTCCTACGAGCAGTACTTC.

The chain uses TRBV28 and TRBJ2-1; no clear D. Germline V gene lookup returns CDR1 MDHEN and CDR2 SYDVKM. This CDR3 contains 11 residues. Trimming cost V 2 bases and J 7 bases, with 3 bases left between them. This CDR3 reads CASSLANEQFF. In DNA, the CDR3 is TGTGCCAGCAGTTTAGCGAATGAGCAGTTCTTC.

V usage is TRBV10-3 and J usage is TRBJ1-5, with a tentative D call TRBD1 (6 bases). V shed 0 bases and J shed 5 bases, with 11 bases lying between them. Germline V CDR1 and CDR2: ENHRY, SYGVKD. This CDR3 contains 15 residues. The CDR3 reads CAISESSGEYQPQHF. The CDR3 nucleotides read TGTGCCATCAGTGAGTCATCAGGGGAATATCAGCCCCAGCATTTT.

The chain carries TRBV7-2 and TRBJ1-5, with D perhaps matching TRBD1 (5 bases). The CDR3 runs to 15 residues. The germline V gene encodes CDR1 SGHTA and CDR2 FQGNSA. V shed 2 bases and J shed 5 bases, with 13 bases lying between them. CDR3 in DNA: TGTGCCAGCAGCTTAAGAAGGGCGGGGGATCAGCCCCAGCATTTT. It translates to CASSLRRAGDQPQHF.

The gene calls are TRBV10-2 and TRBJ2-3; TRBD1 matches 7 bases. Germline CDR1 and CDR2: WSHSY and SAAADI. V lost 6 bases, J lost 3 bases, and 3 bases stayed unmatched. The CDR3 covers 13 residues. The DNA of the CDR3 is TGCGCCAGCAGCGACAGGGCGACAGATACGCAGTATTTT. This translates into CASSDRATDTQYF.

The CDR3 DNA reads as TGCGCCAGCCGGAATGGCCCCGCCATCGACGAGCAGTACTTC. This encodes CASRNGPAIDEQYF. The V and J genes are TRBV5-1 and TRBJ2-7; D remains ambiguous. This CDR3 has 14 amino acids. Germline assignment: CDR1 SGHRS and CDR2 YFSETQ. V gave up 7 bases and J gave up 5 bases, with 19 bases separating them.

V usage is TRBV11-1 and J usage is TRBJ2-3; possible D gene TRBD2, 6 bases. The CDR3 sequence is 16 residues long. The germline V and J ends were trimmed by 0 bases and 3 bases, with 13 bases remaining between them. The germline V gene has CDR1 SGHAT and CDR2 FQDESV (reference sequence). CDR3 residues: CASSLARGANTDTQYF. The CDR3 DNA reads TGTGCCAGCAGCTTAGCGCGGGGTGCGAATACAGATACGCAGTATTTT. The whole variable domain, remainder taken from reference TRBV11-1 and TRBJ2-3, is EAEVAQSPRYKITEKSQAVAFWCDPISGHATLYWYRQILGQGPELLVQFQDESVVDDSQLPKDRFSAERLKGVDSTLKIQPAELGDSAMYLCASSLARGANTDTQYFGPGTRLTVL.

The chain carries TRBV11-3 and TRBJ2-1; D not resolved. The germline V and J ends were trimmed by 4 bases and 2 bases, with 12 bases remaining between them. The CDR3 runs 15 residues. Germline CDR1 is SGHNT and CDR2 is YENEEA. Here the CDR3 reads CASSSKSNPYNEQFF. The DNA of the CDR3 is TGTGCCAGCAGCTCAAAGTCTAATCCCTACAATGAGCAGTTCTTC. The full variable domain, rest sourced from reference TRBV11-3 and TRBJ2-1, is EAGVVQSPRYKIIEKKQPVAFWCNPISGHNTLYWYLQNLGQGPELLIRYENEEAVDDSQLPKDRFSAERLKGVDSTLKIQPAELGDSAVYLCASSSKSNPYNEQFFGPGTRLTVL.

V and J are TRBV5-4 and TRBJ2-2, with 7 bases aligning to TRBD2. CDR1 SGHNT and CDR2 YYREEE come from the germline V gene (reference sequence). V dropped 2 bases and J dropped 1; count of bases not matched to a gene: 2. The CDR3 extends over 15 amino acids. CDR3 region: CASSLAGLNTGELFF. The DNA for the CDR3 is TGTGCCAGCAGCTTAGCGGGATTGAACACCGGGGAGCTGTTTTTT. Supplemented by reference TRBV5-4 and TRBJ2-2, the full variable domain reads ETGVTQSPTHLIKTRGQQVTLRCSSQSGHNTVSWYQQALGQGPQFIFQYYREEENGRGNFPPRFSGLQFPNYSSELNVNALELDDSALYLCASSLAGLNTGELFFGEGSRLTVL.